One sample yielded the 14 T cell receptor beta chains listed below, sequenced in a study of blood T cell repertoires in COVID-19. The assay was immunoSEQ multiplex PCR, and TCRdb's table has in-frame clones only and misses some. The repertoire has roughly 100,000 clones, about 85% of them found once; the top ten carry 3.1%. The sample taken for sequencing was peripheral blood. Receptors were obtained from a man aged 45-65 years in a cohort sampled during active COVID-19.

In DNA, the CDR3 is TGTGCCAGCAGTTCGCTAGCGGGGACGGGTAGTGAGCAGTTCTTC. As protein: CASSSLAGTGSEQFF. The chain joins TRBV28 to TRBJ2-1; 9 nucleotides agree with TRBD2. Germline V gives CDR1 MDHEN, CDR2 SYDVKM. Trimming took 4 bases from V and 9 from J; bases not matched to a gene: 10. The CDR3 runs 15 residues.

This chain connects TRBV27 to TRBJ1-6; no clear D gene. The CDR3 loop spans 14 amino acids. Trimming removed 2 bases from V and 0 bases from J, with 2 bases in between. CDR1 and CDR2 from the germline V gene are MNHEY and SMNVEV (reference sequence). The CDR3 nucleotides are TGTGCCAGCAGTTTACGCTCCTATAATTCACCCCTCCACTTT. As protein: CASSLRSYNSPLHF.

V usage is TRBV4-3 and J usage is TRBJ2-6, with TRBD1 identical over 7 bases. Trimming cost V 3 bases and J 4 bases; bases outside gene matches: 6. The germline V gene has CDR1 LGHNA and CDR2 YSLEER. CDR3 length: 16 amino acids. The CDR3 DNA reads as TGCGCCAGCAGCCAGACAGGGTCCTCCGGGGCCAACGTCCTGACTTTC. Protein: CASSQTGSSGANVLTF.

This chain links TRBV7-9 with TRBJ1-1; a weak D match, TRBD1 (6 bases). V lost 6 bases to trimming and J lost 1 base, with 12 bases between them. CDR3 length: 14 amino acids. The germline gives CDR1 SEHNR, CDR2 FQNEAQ (reference sequence). CDR3 DNA sequence: TGTGCCAGCAGACAAGACAGGCCGAACACTGAAGCTTTCTTT. Translation: CASRQDRPNTEAFF.

V is TRBV6-5 and J is TRBJ1-3, with D possibly TRBD1 on 5 matching bases. CDR3 length: 15 amino acids. V was shortened by 5 bases and J by 3 bases, with 14 bases between the two germline ends. Germline-derived CDR1 and CDR2 are MNHEY and SVGAGI. CDR3 loop: CASSRLQGSGNTIYF. In DNA form, the CDR3 reads TGTGCCAGCAGTAGACTTCAGGGTAGTGGAAACACCATATATTTT.

This chain uses TRBV6-2 or TRBV6-3 with TRBJ1-5; D is uncertain. This CDR3 region has 17 residues. The germline V and J ends were trimmed by 0 bases and 6 bases, with 18 bases remaining between them. Germline CDR1 and CDR2: MNHEY and SVGEGT. This chain's CDR3 is CASSYSLDSPKGQPQHF. The CDR3 DNA reads as TGTGCCAGCAGTTACTCATTGGACTCCCCTAAGGGTCAGCCCCAGCATTTT.

The genes are TRBV5-4 and TRBJ2-3; no clear D. The germline gives CDR1 SGHNT, CDR2 YYREEE (reference sequence). V was pared by 4 bases and J by 5 bases, with 11 bases between. The CDR3 contains 13 residues. The CDR3 is CASSQLLGDTQYF. CDR3 sequence (DNA): TGTGCCAGCAGCCAACTGCTTGGAGATACGCAGTATTTT.

The chain has TRBV27 and TRBJ1-3; the match to TRBD1 covers 7 bases. The V segment lost 3 bases and the J segment 0 bases; nucleotides outside the gene matches: 2. CDR1 and CDR2 (germline): MNHEY, SMNVEV (reference sequence). This CDR3 spans 15 amino acids. CDR3 nucleotide sequence: TGTGCCAGCAGTTTTAGGGGGCCCTCTGGAAACACCATATATTTT. It translates to CASSFRGPSGNTIYF.

This clone appeared a single time. The chain uses TRBV2 and TRBJ2-5; possible D gene TRBD1, 5 bases. Deletions cut 4 bases from V and 9 bases from J, with 9 bases between. This CDR3 is built from 11 residues. In germline, CDR1 is SNHLY, CDR2 FYNNEI. The CDR3 nucleotides are TGTGCCAGCAGTGTTTTGGGGCCCCAGTACTTC. This encodes CASSVLGPQYF.

This clone was seen a single time. The chain joins TRBV19 to TRBJ2-1, with 8 bases fitting TRBD1. CDR3 length equals 12 residues. Germline trimming cut 6 bases from V and 7 bases from J; bases unmatched to any gene: 2. Germline V gives CDR1 LNHDA, CDR2 SQIVND (reference sequence). The CDR3 DNA sequence: TGTGCCAGTAGACGGACAGGGAATGAGCAGTTCTTC. Encoded protein: CASRRTGNEQFF.

The genes are TRBV29-1 and TRBJ2-5; 8 bases agree with TRBD1. The CDR3 totals 11 residues. Germline V CDR1 and CDR2: SQVTM, ANQGSEA. The CDR3: CILGQGETQYF. The CDR3 bases are TGCATCTTAGGACAGGGAGAGACCCAGTACTTC. Complete variable domain (other parts from reference TRBV29-1 and TRBJ2-5): SAVISQKPSRDICQRGTSLTIQCQVDSQVTMMFWYRQQPGQSLTLIATANQGSEATYESGFVIDKFPISRPNLTFSTLTVSNMSPEDSSIYLCILGQGETQYFGPGTRLLVL.

The J gene is TRBJ1-4, the V gene TRBV5-1; 7 bases line up with TRBD1. This CDR3 spans 14 amino acids. The ends lost 4 bases at V and 3 bases at J; junction bases unmatched: 3. Germline values: CDR1 SGHRS, CDR2 YFSETQ. The CDR3 bases are TGCGCCAGCAGCGGGGGGACAGCTAATGAAAAACTGTTTTTT. This encodes CASSGGTANEKLFF.

The chain recombines TRBV7-9 with TRBJ2-5; 9 nucleotides line up with TRBD2. This CDR3 region has 14 residues. Germline values: CDR1 SEHNR, CDR2 FQNEAQ (reference sequence). V shed 8 bases and J 5 bases; nucleotides not matched to a gene: 9. The CDR3 here is CASGAGGLLETQYF. The DNA for the CDR3 is TGTGCCAGCGGGGCGGGGGGGCTCCTGGAGACCCAGTACTTC.

This chain joins TRBV9 and TRBJ2-2; D is uncertain. The V end was cut by 3 bases, the J end by 6 bases, with 6 bases between. This CDR3 comprises 12 residues. CDR1 is SGDLS, CDR2 YYNGEE, per germline. The CDR3 DNA reads TGTGCCAGCAGCGGACAAGCCGGGGAGCTGTTTTTT. Residues: CASSGQAGELFF.